This TCR beta chain was recorded in a study of blood T cells in healthy people across ages. A word on this clonotype: Its antigen is unidentified.

A sample-barcoded 5' primer and a J-beta primer mix were used in a second PCR of roughly 6 to 11 cycles. TCRdb used MiXCR to reprocess the 5' RACE reads, holding one entry per CDR3 protein. The sample carries over 1,500,000 distinct CDR3 sequences, around 42% recorded once. J was trimmed by 1 base and V by 6 bases; bases with no gene match: 12. The CDR3 totals 18 residues. Findings and limits, study-wide: Both naive CD4+ cell counts and diversity were greater in long-lived donors than in aged donors. Not knowing donor CMV status may have confounded expanded clonotype changes.

The sequence was collected from a human donor in good health. The chain uses TRBV12-3 or TRBV12-4 and TRBJ2-1; 10 nucleotides align to TRBD1. The sample taken for sequencing was blood. The CDR3 DNA follows: TGTGCCAGCAGCAAAGACAGGGGGCGGAATTGGTCCTACAATGAGCAGTTCTTC. Protein: CASSKDRGRNWSYNEQFF.